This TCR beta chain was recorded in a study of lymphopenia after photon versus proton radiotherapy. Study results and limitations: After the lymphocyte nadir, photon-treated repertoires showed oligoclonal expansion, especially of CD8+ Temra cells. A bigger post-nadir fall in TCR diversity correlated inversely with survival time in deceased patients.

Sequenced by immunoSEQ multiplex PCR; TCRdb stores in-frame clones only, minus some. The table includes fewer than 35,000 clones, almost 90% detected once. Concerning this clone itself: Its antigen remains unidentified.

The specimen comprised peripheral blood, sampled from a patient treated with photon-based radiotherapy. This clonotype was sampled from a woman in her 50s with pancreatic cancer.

The CDR3: CASSWGGLSTEAFF. CDR3 DNA sequence: TGTGCCAGTAGTTGGGGCGGCCTTAGCACTGAAGCTTTCTTT. V usage is TRBV19 and J usage is TRBJ1-1; D may be TRBD1 (5 bases). V lost 5 bases, J lost 4 bases, and 14 bases lay in between. Germline CDR1 LNHDA, CDR2 SQIVND (reference sequence). The CDR3 covers 14 residues.